The rows below give T cell receptor beta chains drawn from one sample of a study of post-analysis software for immune sequencing data. In TCRdb, the PCR reads were re-called with MiXCR into one record per CDR3 protein. Of about 540,000 distinct CDR3 sequences in the sample, roughly 34% were seen once. What was sequenced was blood. The origin of the receptors is a girl aged 2-17 years with multiple sclerosis. Each CDR3 is given with its conserved first and last residue. The D gene is left open where the match is weak. Expanded clones get a size class; other rows say once, few or many, or leave the size out.

>TRBJ1-2|NA|NA|TRBV20-1
CSARDPGVRDGYTF
TGCAGTGCTAGAGATCCCGGGGTAAGGGATGGCTACACCTTC
>TRBJ2-3|TRBD2|NA|TRBV6-5
CASRRGGVADTQYF
TGTGCCAGCAGACGGGGGGGAGTTGCAGATACGCAGTATTTT
>TRBJ2-4|TRBD2|NA|TRBV5-1
CASSLESAGGGIQYF
TGCGCCAGCAGCTTGGAGTCGGCGGGGGGAGGCATTCAGTACTTC
>TRBJ2-4|NA|few|TRBV5-1
CASSLVPGAQNIQYF
TGCGCCAGCAGCTTGGTCCCAGGGGCCCAAAACATTCAGTACTTC
>TRBJ1-1|NA|few|TRBV4-1
CASSQDRTEAFF
TGCGCCAGCAGCCAAGATCGGACTGAAGCTTTCTTT
>TRBJ1-6|NA|NA|TRBV7-9
CASSFGTLDNSPLHF
TGTGCCAGCAGCTTCGGGACGCTGGATAATTCACCCCTCCACTTT
>TRBJ1-2|NA|NA|TRBV12-3/TRBV12-4
CASIIGGGGYTF
TGTGCCAGCATAATCGGGGGTGGAGGCTACACCTTC
>TRBJ2-5|NA|few|TRBV5-1
CASSPRPTGEWTQYF
TGCGCCAGCAGCCCCCGCCCAACGGGTGAATGGACCCAGTACTTC
>TRBJ2-3|NA|NA|TRBV28
CAGGLRADTQYF
TGTGCCGGCGGTTTGAGGGCAGATACGCAGTATTTT
>TRBJ1-2|TRBD1|NA|TRBV20-1
CSARDRAGGDYGYTF
TGCAGTGCTAGAGATAGGGCAGGGGGCGACTATGGCTACACCTTC
>TRBJ2-5|NA|NA|TRBV7-2
CASSLGLQRITETQYF
TGTGCCAGCAGCTTAGGGCTTCAAAGGATTACAGAGACCCAGTACTTC
>TRBJ2-5|NA|NA|TRBV11-2
CASNPGPRAVETQYF
TGTGCCAGCAACCCGGGCCCCAGGGCCGTGGAGACCCAGTACTTC
>TRBJ2-1|NA|few|TRBV6-5
CASSYGGDSISSYNEQFF
TGTGCCAGCAGTTACGGGGGGGACAGTATCTCCTCCTACAATGAGCAGTTCTTC
>TRBJ2-1|NA|few|TRBV12-3/TRBV12-4
CASSPGERRSYNEQFF
TGTGCCAGCAGCCCAGGAGAGCGGCGCTCCTACAATGAGCAGTTCTTC
>TRBJ1-2|TRBD1|few|TRBV4-1
CASSLRQGVSNYGYTF
TGCGCCAGCAGCCTAAGACAGGGGGTCTCTAACTATGGCTACACCTTC
>TRBJ1-1|TRBD1|NA|TRBV20-1
CSAPGRDRGLNTEAFF
TGCAGTGCTCCCGGCCGGGACAGGGGGCTGAACACTGAAGCTTTCTTT
>TRBJ2-1|NA|few|TRBV7-3
CASSFRGANNEQFF
TGTGCCAGCAGCTTTCGAGGGGCCAACAATGAGCAGTTCTTC